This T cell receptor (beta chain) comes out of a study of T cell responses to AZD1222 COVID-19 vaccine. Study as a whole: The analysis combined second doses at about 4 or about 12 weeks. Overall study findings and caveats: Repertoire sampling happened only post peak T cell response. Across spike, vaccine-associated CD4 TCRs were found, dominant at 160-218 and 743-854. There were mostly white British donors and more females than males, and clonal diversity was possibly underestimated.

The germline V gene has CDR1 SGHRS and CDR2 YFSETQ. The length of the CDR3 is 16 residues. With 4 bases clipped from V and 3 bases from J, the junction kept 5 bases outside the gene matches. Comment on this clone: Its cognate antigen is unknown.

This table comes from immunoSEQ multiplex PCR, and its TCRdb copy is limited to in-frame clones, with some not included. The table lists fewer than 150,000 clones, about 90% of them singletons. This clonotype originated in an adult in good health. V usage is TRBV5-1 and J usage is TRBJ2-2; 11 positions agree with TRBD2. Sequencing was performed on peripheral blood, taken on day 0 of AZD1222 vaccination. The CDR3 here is CASSLTSGRYTGELFF. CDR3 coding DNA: TGCGCCAGCAGCCTTACTAGCGGGAGATACACCGGGGAGCTGTTTTTT.